These 4 T cell receptor beta chains came from one sample sequenced in a study of a mutant IDH1 vaccine in newly diagnosed glioma. Time point given: baseline, week 1 (first vaccination visit). Specified treatment: pre-vaccination baseline after standard-of-care therapy. TCRdb's table, derived via immunoSEQ multiplex PCR, lists solely in-frame clones and lacks some. The table includes tens of thousands of clones, roughly 80% detected once. Sequenced here: PBMCs, sampled from a glioma patient treated with radiotherapy, temozolomide or both. Receptor source: a woman aged 50 to 65 with glioma.

V usage is TRBV27 and J usage is TRBJ2-7; 9 bases match TRBD1. In germline, CDR1 is MNHEY, CDR2 SMNVEV (reference sequence). Trimming took 3 bases from V and 7 from J; bases not matched to a gene: 10. The CDR3 runs to 15 residues. This CDR3 is CASSLSGTGSSEQYF. The CDR3 nucleotides read TGTGCCAGCAGTTTGTCCGGGACAGGGTCGTCAGAGCAGTACTTC.

This chain uses TRBV7-2 with TRBJ1-4; D not certain. Germline CDR1 reads SGHTA; CDR2 reads FQGNSA. V was trimmed by 1 base and J by 7 bases, leaving 13 bases between them. The CDR3 has 15 amino acids. The chain's CDR3 is CASSLGAGAGEKLFF. CDR3 DNA sequence: TGTGCCAGCAGCTTAGGAGCGGGAGCTGGTGAAAAACTGTTTTTT.

This chain joins TRBV9 and TRBJ1-6; the D is unclear. Germline V gene lookup returns CDR1 SGDLS and CDR2 YYNGEE. The V end lost 0 bases, the J end lost 3 bases, and 13 bases lay between the germline ends. There are 17 residues in the CDR3. CDR3: CASSVAQTAYYNSPLHF. DNA of the CDR3: TGTGCCAGCAGCGTAGCACAGACTGCGTACTATAATTCACCCCTCCACTTT.

The V call is TRBV4-2, the J call TRBJ2-7; D is unresolved. V lost 4 bases and J 3 bases, leaving 22 bases between the germline ends. Germline CDR1 reads LGHNA; CDR2 reads YNFKEQ. This CDR3 region has 17 residues. This chain's CDR3 is CASSPYYGGFSFYEQYF. CDR3 DNA: TGTGCCAGCAGCCCCTACTACGGCGGCTTCTCCTTCTACGAGCAGTACTTC.